The clone carrying this T cell receptor beta chain occurred a few times. This CDR3 has 13 amino acids. V was cut by 2 bases and J by 5 bases, with 9 bases left in between. Germline lookup yields CDR1 SGHTA and CDR2 FQGNSA. This entry comes from a study of blood T cell repertoires in COVID-19. Clones were sequenced by immunoSEQ multiplex PCR, and TCRdb holds only the in-frame ones, with some missing. This table holds 65,000 to 80,000 clones, over 85% found once. Sequencing was done on a sample of peripheral blood. The chain joins TRBV7-2 to TRBJ1-1; D unresolved. The sequence derives from a man in his fifties or sixties with active COVID-19. The CDR3, as DNA: TGTGCCAGCAGCTTAATCCTAAGAACTGAAGCTTTCTTT. Translated, it gives CASSLILRTEAFF.